What follows are 7 T cell receptor beta chains derived from one specimen sequenced in a study of a mutant IDH1 vaccine in newly diagnosed glioma. These receptors have no known antigen. Assay: immunoSEQ multiplex PCR; the TCRdb copy retains only in-frame clones and omits some. The data hold 45,000 to 55,000 clones, with roughly 84% observed a single time. Documented time point: week 35, safety follow-up. Topical imiquimod accompanied each vaccine dose, which consisted of 300 ug of mutant IDH1 20-mer peptide. The material sequenced was PBMCs, taken from a glioma patient whose treatment included an IDH1 peptide vaccine. The source is a man aged 35-49 years with glioma.

V and J are TRBV19 and TRBJ1-1; D gene uncertain. V was clipped by 2 bases and J by 4 bases, with 11 bases between them. The CDR3 is 14 residues long. The germline gives CDR1 LNHDA, CDR2 SQIVND (reference sequence). The DNA for the CDR3 is TGTGCCAGTAGTATAAACCCACTGAGCACTGAAGCTTTCTTT. Protein sequence: CASSINPLSTEAFF.

V and J are TRBV19 and TRBJ1-5, with D uncertain. Germline V lookup: CDR1 LNHDA, CDR2 SQIVND (reference sequence). CDR3 length: 18 residues. Trimming removed 4 bases from V and 0 bases from J, with 19 bases in between. DNA of the CDR3: TGTGCCAGTAGTAGCCTTTTGTCTGGTTATTATAGCAATCAGCCCCAGCATTTT. Protein sequence: CASSSLLSGYYSNQPQHF.

The genes are TRBV20-1 and TRBJ1-1; D gene uncertain. The germline V gene has CDR1 DFQATT and CDR2 SNEGSKA (reference sequence). This CDR3 comprises 11 residues. The V gene lost 3 bases and the J gene lost 1 base, with 3 bases spanning the gap. The DNA of the CDR3 is TGCAGTGCTAGGGGGAACACTGAAGCTTTCTTT. Its protein product is CSARGNTEAFF.

The rearrangement uses TRBV6-1 and TRBJ2-1; D not resolved. Germline lookup yields CDR1 MNHNS and CDR2 SASEGT. The CDR3 has 14 residues. V gave up 7 bases and J gave up 0 bases, with 10 bases separating them. The CDR3 sequence is CASNPLSSYNEQFF. The CDR3, as DNA: TGTGCCAGCAACCCCCTGAGCTCCTACAATGAGCAGTTCTTC.

This chain links TRBV6-1 with TRBJ2-4, with D possibly matching TRBD2 (7 bases). V lost 4 bases and J lost 0, with 16 bases in between. From germline, CDR1 is MNHNS and CDR2 SASEGT. This CDR3 contains 17 residues. CDR3 DNA sequence: TGTGCCAGCAGTGCGGGGGGCGGGAGAGGAGCCAAAAACATTCAGTACTTC. Protein product: CASSAGGGRGAKNIQYF.

This CDR3 is CASSSQGVGEKLFF. Written as DNA, the CDR3 is TGTGCCAGCAGCTCACAGGGTGTAGGTGAAAAACTGTTTTTT. The chain combines TRBV7-9 with TRBJ1-4, with D perhaps TRBD1 (6 bases). CDR3 length: 14 amino acids. CDR1 is SEHNR, CDR2 FQNEAQ, per germline (reference sequence). Trimming shortened V by 4 bases and J by 7 bases, and 13 bases separated the two germline ends.

This chain connects TRBV20-1 to TRBJ1-2; 9 bases map to TRBD1. The CDR3 extends over 11 amino acids. The trim removed 4 bases at V and 8 bases at J, leaving 2 bases unmatched. The germline V gene has CDR1 DFQATT and CDR2 SNEGSKA (reference sequence). This CDR3 is CSAIDRGGYTF. In DNA, the CDR3 is TGCAGTGCTATCGACAGGGGGGGCTACACCTTC.